These 27 T cell receptor beta chains were all obtained from the same sample, sequenced in a study of vaccination and CD4 T cells after COVID-19. Their cognate antigens are unknown. Treatment of the sample: roughly 10-day PBMC culture with coronavirus spike peptide pools or control peptides (ViraFEST assay). Cultured CD4+ T cell DNA was sequenced using the Oncomine TCR Beta short-read assay. TCRdb called the PCR reads again in MiXCR, with one record for every CDR3 protein. The sample gives fewer than 20,000 distinct CDR3 sequences, approximately 70% of which show up once; approximately 4.2% is in the top ten. Sequenced: CD4+ T cells from blood, cultured in vitro. Receptors were obtained from a human donor who had recovered from COVID-19.

A few counts support this clonotype. The chain couples TRBV7-3 to TRBJ2-4; D tentatively fits TRBD1 or TRBD2 (7 bases each). Trimming removed 2 bases at V and 6 bases at J, with 14 bases between. The V gene's germline CDR1 is SGHTA and CDR2 FQGTGA. The CDR3 length is 15 residues. CDR3: CASSLQGGTVNIQYF. The CDR3 bases are TGTGCCAGCAGCTTACAGGGGGGGACGGTAAACATTCAGTACTTC.

J is TRBJ1-3 and V is TRBV20-1; no clear D gene. Germline V lookup: CDR1 DFQATT, CDR2 SNEGSKA (reference sequence). The V and J ends lost 0 bases and 0 bases respectively, with 9 bases between them. The CDR3 is 15 residues long. The CDR3 DNA reads TGCAGTGCTAGAGAAAATCTTCTCTCTGGAAACACCATATATTTT. It translates to CSARENLLSGNTIYF.

This chain connects TRBV7-3 to TRBJ2-2; D is unclear. The ends were cut back, 2 bases at V and 2 bases at J, with 12 bases in the middle. The CDR3 is 16 residues long. Germline V lookup: CDR1 SGHTA, CDR2 FQGTGA. CDR3: CASSLLPLPNTGELFF. The CDR3 DNA reads as TGTGCCAGCAGCTTACTCCCCCTCCCTAACACCGGGGAGCTGTTTTTT.

This chain connects TRBV6-2 or TRBV6-3 to TRBJ2-3; 11 nucleotides match TRBD2. Germline CDR1 is MNHEY and CDR2 is SVGEGT. The length of the CDR3 is 17 residues. V lost 2 bases to trimming and J lost 6 bases; unmatched junction nucleotides: 10. The CDR3 spells CASSYTRLAGTGDTQYF. The CDR3 region has the DNA TGTGCCAGCAGTTACACGAGACTAGCGGGGACAGGGGATACGCAGTATTTT.

A single count supports this clonotype. J is TRBJ2-7 and V is TRBV7-3, with D uncertain. V was cut by 2 bases and J by 5 bases, with 10 bases left in between. This CDR3 is 13 amino acids long. Germline lookup yields CDR1 SGHTA and CDR2 FQGTGA. CDR3 nucleotide sequence: TGTGCCAGCAGCTTAGGCAGTTGGAACGAGCAGTACTTC. Protein sequence: CASSLGSWNEQYF.

The chain has TRBV7-9 and TRBJ2-1; the match to TRBD2 covers 7 bases. The germline CDR1 and CDR2 sequences are SEHNR and FQNEAQ (reference sequence). V shed 2 bases and J 5 bases; nucleotides not matched to a gene: 3. The CDR3 loop spans 14 amino acids. The CDR3 DNA reads TGTGCCAGCAGCTTAACTGGACTAGACAATGAGCAGTTCTTC. Translated, it gives CASSLTGLDNEQFF. The full variable domain, its missing parts supplied by reference TRBV7-9 and TRBJ2-1, is DTGVSQNPRHKITKRGQNVTFRCDPISEHNRLYWYRQTLGQGPEFLTYFQNEAQLEKSRLLSDRFSAERPKGSFSTLEIQRTEQGDSAMYLCASSLTGLDNEQFFGPGTRLTVL.

Worth noting for this clonotype: Because the CDR3's place on the DNA is in doubt, the DNA is left out and the CDR3 is given as listed by TCRdb. The chain joins TRBV27 to TRBJ2-3; the D call TRBD2 from the table was never checked on the DNA. Ends included, the CDR3 has 14 residues. Germline loops: CDR1 MNHEY, CDR2 SMNVEV (reference sequence). This chain's CDR3 is CASSSSREADTQYF.

The V call is TRBV20-1, the J call TRBJ1-3; D not resolved. With 6 bases removed from V and 4 bases from J, the gap between germline ends came to 4 bases. The CDR3 is 10 residues long. Germline V CDR1 and CDR2: DFQATT, SNEGSKA (reference sequence). The CDR3 spells CSAWGNTIYF. The CDR3 DNA follows: TGCAGTGCATGGGGAAACACCATATATTTT.

About this clonotype: It is likely a read error, because the conserved phenylalanine at the end of the CDR3 is missing. The chain combines TRBV20-1 with TRBJ1-2; 8 nucleotides agree with TRBD1. CDR1 is DFQATT, CDR2 SNEGSKA, per germline (reference sequence). The CDR3 runs 13 residues. Germline trimming cut 5 bases from V and 5 bases from J; bases unmatched to any gene: 7. The CDR3 DNA reads TGCAGTGCTTATCGGACAGGGCGGTATGGCTACACCCTC. It codes for CSAYRTGRYGYTL.

This chain uses TRBV6-1 with TRBJ2-3; D gene unclear. CDR3 length: 13 amino acids. The V gene's germline CDR1 is MNHNS and CDR2 SASEGT. The V end lost 6 bases, the J end lost 1 base, and 8 bases lay between the germline ends. DNA for the CDR3: TGTGCCAGCAGACTGCTCGGCACAGATACGCAGTATTTT. It codes for CASRLLGTDTQYF.

The V and J genes are TRBV10-2 and TRBJ1-1; TRBD1 matches at 8 bases. V gave up 2 bases and J gave up 1 base; unmatched junction bases: 9. Looked up from germline, CDR1 is WSHSY and CDR2 is SAAADI. The CDR3 spans 17 residues. In nucleotides, the CDR3 is TGCGCCAGCAGTGAGCCCACTGACAGGGGATGGAACACTGAAGCTTTCTTT. It encodes CASSEPTDRGWNTEAFF.

This clonotype showed up just once. The chain is built from TRBV27 and TRBJ2-6; D is possibly TRBD1 (6 bases). Germline assignment: CDR1 MNHEY and CDR2 SMNVEV (reference sequence). This CDR3 has 18 amino acids. Trimming cost V 1 base and J 4 bases, with 17 bases left between them. The DNA for the CDR3 is TGTGCCAGCAGTTTATACCCGGGACAAGGGTTGGGGGCCAACGTCCTGACTTTC. Amino acids: CASSLYPGQGLGANVLTF.

This clonotype was seen a handful of times. The gene calls are TRBV6-1 and TRBJ1-5; TRBD1 aligns across 7 bases. Per the germline V gene, CDR1 is MNHNS and CDR2 is SASEGT. V lost 7 bases, J lost 2 bases, and 5 bases stayed unmatched. The CDR3 extends over 14 amino acids. The CDR3 loop is CASTKGAGNQPQHF. The CDR3 nucleotides read TGTGCCAGCACGAAGGGGGCTGGCAATCAGCCCCAGCATTTT.

The V and J genes are TRBV6-1 and TRBJ2-2; maybe TRBD2 (5 bases). The CDR3 covers 15 residues. Germline V gene lookup returns CDR1 MNHNS and CDR2 SASEGT. V gave up 6 bases and J gave up 1 base, with 12 bases separating them. The CDR3 spells CASRSSSGNTGELFF. DNA of the CDR3: TGTGCCAGCAGATCCTCAAGCGGGAACACCGGGGAGCTGTTTTTT.

The V call is TRBV7-9, the J call TRBJ1-2; D is undetermined. V dropped 6 bases and J dropped 6 bases, with 11 bases sitting between them. CDR3 length: 12 residues. The germline gives CDR1 SEHNR, CDR2 FQNEAQ (reference sequence). For the CDR3, the DNA is TGTGCCAGCAGGGAGGGTATGAATGGCTACACCTTC. Protein sequence: CASREGMNGYTF.

V is TRBV7-6 and J is TRBJ1-2; TRBD1 matches 7 bases. J was trimmed by 4 bases and V by 6 bases; bases with no gene match: 5. Germline values: CDR1 SGHVS, CDR2 FNYEAQ. This CDR3 has 13 amino acids. The CDR3 DNA follows: TGTGCCAGCAGTCCGAGGGGGCCCTATGGCTACACCTTC. Its protein is CASSPRGPYGYTF.

The table lists this clonotype with a count of one. The chain combines TRBV27 with TRBJ2-2; TRBD2 aligns across 8 bases. Germline CDR1 reads MNHEY; CDR2 reads SMNVEV (reference sequence). V gave up 8 bases and J gave up 6 bases; unmatched junction bases: 11. The CDR3 spans 15 residues. CDR3 nucleotide sequence: TGTGCCAGCCGAGTCAAGAGCGGGAGCCCCGGGGAGCTGTTTTTT. The encoded protein is CASRVKSGSPGELFF.

This chain connects TRBV19 to TRBJ1-2; D perhaps matches TRBD1 (5 bases). V was cut by 6 bases and J by 4 bases, with 18 bases left in between. This CDR3 comprises 15 residues. In germline, CDR1 is LNHDA, CDR2 SQIVND (reference sequence). CDR3 in DNA: TGTGCCAGTAGACTCACTGGGACCCTCTTCTATGGCTACACCTTC. Translating gives CASRLTGTLFYGYTF.

The CDR3 spells CSVVGPNEKLFF. CDR3 nucleotides: TGCAGCGTTGTGGGACCTAATGAAAAACTGTTTTTT. J is TRBJ1-4 and V is TRBV29-1, with a weak D call TRBD1 (5 bases). This CDR3 is built from 12 residues. V lost 4 bases and J 3 bases, leaving 6 bases between the germline ends. CDR1 and CDR2 (germline): SQVTM, ANQGSEA.

This clonotype was seen a few times. J is TRBJ1-2 and V is TRBV7-9; D may be TRBD1 (6 bases). The germline V gene has CDR1 SEHNR and CDR2 FQNEAQ (reference sequence). The V end was cut by 5 bases, the J end by 8 bases, with 18 bases between. CDR3 size: 14 residues. In nucleotides, the CDR3 is TGTGCCAGCAGCGCGGGACACGTCCCTAGCGGCTACACCTTC. It translates to CASSAGHVPSGYTF.

This sequence joins TRBV19 and TRBJ2-3; D possibly corresponds to TRBD2 (5 bases). The CDR3 contains 14 residues. Per germline, CDR1 LNHDA and CDR2 SQIVND (reference sequence). Trimming left V 7 bases short and J 4 bases short, with 15 bases between. The CDR3 DNA follows: TGTGCCAGTAAGAGGACGGGGTTTGCAGATACGCAGTATTTT. As protein: CASKRTGFADTQYF. Together with reference TRBV19 and TRBJ2-3, the CDR3 gives the full variable domain: DGGITQSPKYLFRKEGQNVTLSCEQNLNHDAMYWYRQDPGQGLRLIYYSQIVNDFQKGDIAEGYSVSREKKESFPLTVTSAQKNPTAFYLCASKRTGFADTQYFGPGTRLTVL.

In nucleotides, the CDR3 is TGTGCCATCAGTGAGCAGGAGGCTACCACCTACGAGCAGTACTTC. It is translated as CAISEQEATTYEQYF. This chain uses TRBV10-3 with TRBJ2-7, with D possibly being TRBD2 (5 bases). This CDR3 is 15 amino acids long. Germline CDR1 is ENHRY and CDR2 is SYGVKD. V lost 2 bases and J 2 bases, leaving 13 bases between the germline ends.

The chain uses TRBV19 and TRBJ1-3, with D unclear. The V gene lost 2 bases and the J gene lost 1 base, with 0 bases spanning the gap. This CDR3 is built from 12 residues. Germline V gene data show CDR1 as LNHDA and CDR2 as SQIVND (reference sequence). CDR3: CASSISGNTIYF. DNA for the CDR3: TGTGCCAGTAGTATATCTGGAAACACCATATATTTT.

V gene TRBV15 combines with J gene TRBJ1-3; a weak D match, TRBD1 (6 bases). This CDR3 region has 15 residues. V lost 2 bases and J 2 bases, leaving 10 bases between the germline ends. Germline CDR1 reads LNHNV; CDR2 reads YYDKDF (reference sequence). This CDR3 reads CATSRSQGTGNTIYF. The DNA for the CDR3 is TGTGCCACCAGCAGATCCCAGGGGACTGGAAACACCATATATTTT.

This chain uses TRBV20-1 with TRBJ1-5; D is uncertain. Germline values: CDR1 DFQATT, CDR2 SNEGSKA (reference sequence). V shed 6 bases and J shed 5 bases, with 26 bases lying between them. This CDR3 is built from 17 residues. CDR3 sequence: CSARKGGMLGFYQPQHF. The CDR3 coding sequence is TGCAGTGCCAGGAAAGGAGGGATGCTGGGCTTCTATCAGCCCCAGCATTTT.

J is TRBJ2-7 and V is TRBV5-4, with 9 bases identical to TRBD1. The CDR3 sequence is 14 residues long. V trimming: 2 bases; J trimming: 2 bases; junction bases outside the gene matches: 2. Per germline, CDR1 SGHNT and CDR2 YYREEE (reference sequence). The CDR3 coding sequence is TGTGCCAGCAGCTTACGGACAGGGGCCTACGAGCAGTACTTC. Its protein is CASSLRTGAYEQYF.

V is TRBV20-1 and J is TRBJ2-2; TRBD2 aligns across 7 bases. The CDR3 is made up of 14 amino acids. J was trimmed by 2 bases and V by 2 bases; bases with no gene match: 2. Germline V gene data show CDR1 as DFQATT and CDR2 as SNEGSKA (reference sequence). CDR3 DNA sequence: TGCAGTGCTAGACTAGCGGCCAACACCGGGGAGCTGTTTTTT. It is translated as CSARLAANTGELFF.